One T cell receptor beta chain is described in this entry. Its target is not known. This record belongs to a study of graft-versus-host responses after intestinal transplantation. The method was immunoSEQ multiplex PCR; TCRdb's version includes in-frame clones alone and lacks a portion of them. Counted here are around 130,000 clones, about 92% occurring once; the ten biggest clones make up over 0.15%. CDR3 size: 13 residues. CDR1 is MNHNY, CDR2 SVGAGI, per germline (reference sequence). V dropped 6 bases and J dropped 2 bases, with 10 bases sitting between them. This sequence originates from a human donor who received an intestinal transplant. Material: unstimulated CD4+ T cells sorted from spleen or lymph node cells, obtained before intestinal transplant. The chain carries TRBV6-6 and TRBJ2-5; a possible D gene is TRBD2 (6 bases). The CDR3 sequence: CASRYAGQETQYF. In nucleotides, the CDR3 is TGTGCCAGCAGGTACGCGGGGCAAGAGACCCAGTACTTC.